This T cell receptor beta chain was found in a study of blood T cell repertoires in COVID-19. The overall study: T cells, B-cell-depleted T cells, or PBMCs supplied cDNA or gDNA.

TCRdb's table, derived via immunoSEQ multiplex PCR, lists solely in-frame clones and lacks some. The data contain 50,000 to 75,000 clones, more than 85% of them singletons. The source of this sequence is a man older than 75 in a cohort sampled during active COVID-19. The sample consisted of peripheral blood.

The CDR3: CASSPDGGRSAFF. The CDR3 nucleotides read TGTGCCAGCAGCCCGGACGGAGGTCGAAGCGCTTTCTTT. The V and J genes are TRBV7-8 and TRBJ1-1; D gene unclear. This CDR3 contains 13 residues. Trimming removed 5 bases from V and 11 bases from J, with 18 bases in between. Germline V gene sequence: CDR1 SGHVS, CDR2 FQNEAQ.